A single sample gave rise to the 26 T cell receptor beta chains below, sequenced in a study of T-cell reconstitution after alpha-beta-depleted transplantation in children. Preparation of the TCRbeta library involved a method that used unique molecular identifiers. TCRdb passed the PCR reads through MiXCR, listing each CDR3 protein once. This repertoire shows roughly 200,000 distinct CDR3 sequences, roughly 7.5% found once; its top ten account for around 3%. Sequenced material: PBMCs from the stem cell graft donor, taken from the stem cell graft. All receptors come from a human donor who donated a stem cell graft to a child with Wiskott-Aldrich syndrome.

V gene TRBV24-1 combines with J gene TRBJ1-2, with 9 nucleotides matching TRBD1. The CDR3 covers 15 residues. V dropped 4 bases and J dropped 6; count of bases not matched to a gene: 8. CDR1 is KGHDR, CDR2 SFDVKD, per germline. The CDR3 DNA is TGTGCCACCAGTGACCCATTGGGGACAGGGAATGGCTACACCTTC. It encodes CATSDPLGTGNGYTF.

This clonotype was detected a few times. The gene calls are TRBV7-8 and TRBJ1-2; 10 bases match TRBD1. The CDR3 has 15 amino acids. V gave up 2 bases and J gave up 8 bases; unmatched junction bases: 8. The germline CDR1 and CDR2 sequences are SGHVS and FQNEAQ. CDR3 bases: TGTGCCAGCAGCTTACCTGGGACAGGGGCTTGGGGCTACACCTTC. Translating it yields CASSLPGTGAWGYTF. Full variable domain (missing parts from reference TRBV7-8 and TRBJ1-2): GAGVSQSPRYKVAKRGQDVALRCDPISGHVSLFWYQQALGQGPEFLTYFQNEAQLDKSGLPSDRFFAERPEGSVSTLKIQRTQQEDSAVYLCASSLPGTGAWGYTFGSGTRLTVV.

In this sample, this clonotype turned up many times. V and J are TRBV12-3 or TRBV12-4 and TRBJ2-5; a possible D gene is TRBD1 (5 bases). There are 12 residues in the CDR3. V was pared by 7 bases and J by 7 bases, with 13 bases between. The CDR3 reads CASTWGGATQYF. The CDR3 DNA reads as TGTGCCAGCACCTGGGGCGGAGCGACCCAGTACTTC.

This clonotype was seen at least ten times. The chain uses TRBV20-1 and TRBJ2-7; TRBD2 aligns across 8 bases. CDR3 size: 14 residues. The trim removed 5 bases at V and 0 bases at J, leaving 6 bases unmatched. Per the germline V gene, CDR1 is DFQATT and CDR2 is SNEGSKA (reference sequence). DNA for the CDR3: TGCAGTGCTCGGCGGACTAGCCGCTCCTACGAGCAGTACTTC. Protein: CSARRTSRSYEQYF.

The sample holds many counts of this clonotype. This CDR3 reads CASSLERHHYEQYF. The CDR3 DNA is TGTGCCAGCAGCTTAGAAAGGCATCACTACGAGCAGTACTTC. The chain links TRBV7-2 to TRBJ2-7; unclear D gene. There are 14 residues in the CDR3. Germline V gives CDR1 SGHTA, CDR2 FQGNSA. V lost 1 base to trimming and J lost 3 bases, with 10 bases between them.

This clonotype was counted ten times or more. The CDR3 DNA sequence: TGTGCCAGCAGTTACTCAACCGGGGGAGAGACCCAGTACTTC. Translating gives CASSYSTGGETQYF. The J gene is TRBJ2-5, the V gene TRBV6-5; maybe TRBD2 (6 bases). Germline V gene lookup returns CDR1 MNHEY and CDR2 SVGAGI. The ends were cut back, 0 bases at V and 4 bases at J, with 9 bases in the middle. CDR3 size: 14 residues.

This clonotype has a count of ten or more. The CDR3 nucleotides read TGTGCCAGCACCCTAGGGGCAGGCAACTCCTACAATGAGCAGTTCTTC. Its translation is CASTLGAGNSYNEQFF. The chain combines TRBV9 with TRBJ2-1; a weak D match, TRBD1 (5 bases). The CDR3 runs to 16 residues. Germline values: CDR1 SGDLS, CDR2 YYNGEE. V gave up 6 bases and J gave up 0 bases, with 16 bases separating them.

The genes are TRBV11-2 and TRBJ2-7; a possible D gene is TRBD2 (5 bases). Germline V gene lookup returns CDR1 SGHAT and CDR2 FQNNGV. The CDR3 runs to 13 residues. V lost 8 bases to trimming and J lost 11 bases, with 22 bases between them. The CDR3 coding sequence is TGTGCCAGCCGGGGTTTGGTGGAGAGGGAAAAGTACTTC. Translating gives CASRGLVEREKYF.

This clonotype came up many times. The chain carries TRBV5-1 and TRBJ2-7; no reliable D call. Trimming shortened V by 3 bases and J by 1 base, and 8 bases separated the two germline ends. Germline V gene data show CDR1 as SGHRS and CDR2 as YFSETQ. The CDR3 is 13 residues long. CDR3 coding DNA: TGCGCCAGCAGCTCGGACGGATCCTACGAGCAGTACTTC. Encoded protein: CASSSDGSYEQYF. The variable domain in full, with the rest retrieved from reference TRBV5-1 and TRBJ2-7, is KAGVTQTPRYLIKTRGQQVTLSCSPISGHRSVSWYQQTPGQGLQFLFEYFSETQRNKGNFPGRFSGRQFSNSRSEMNVSTLELGDSALYLCASSSDGSYEQYFGPGTRLTVT.

This clonotype occurred many times. The J gene is TRBJ1-1, the V gene TRBV5-1; D remains unclear. The CDR3 has 13 amino acids. V lost 0 bases, J lost 1 base, and 4 bases lay in between. CDR1 is SGHRS, CDR2 YFSETQ, per germline. The CDR3 protein is CASSLAPNTEAFF. CDR3 nucleotide sequence: TGCGCCAGCAGCTTGGCCCCGAACACTGAAGCTTTCTTT.

The sample holds many counts of this clonotype. The V and J genes are TRBV5-1 and TRBJ2-1; D unclear. V lost 0 bases to trimming and J lost 0 bases, with 10 bases between them. Germline V gene data show CDR1 as SGHRS and CDR2 as YFSETQ. The CDR3 sequence is 16 residues long. The CDR3 spells CASSLGTVSSYNEQFF. CDR3 sequence (DNA): TGCGCCAGCAGCTTGGGCACAGTCAGCTCCTACAATGAGCAGTTCTTC.

This clonotype showed up many times. The gene calls are TRBV12-3 or TRBV12-4 and TRBJ2-4, with 8 bases identical to TRBD2. The CDR3 totals 15 residues. Trimming removed 5 bases from V and 6 bases from J; junction bases left unmatched: 9. CDR3 coding DNA: TGTGCCAGCAGTCAGAGCGGGGGCCGACGAAACATTCAGTACTTC. Residues: CASSQSGGRRNIQYF.

This clonotype was recorded many times. The chain has TRBV24-1 and TRBJ2-1, with D perhaps TRBD2 (5 bases). Trimming removed 2 bases at V and 7 bases at J, with 14 bases between. This CDR3 is built from 15 residues. CDR1 and CDR2 (germline): KGHDR, SFDVKD. CDR3 in DNA: TGTGCCACCAGTGATTCCGGGATTATGGGGAATGAGCAGTTCTTC. Amino acids: CATSDSGIMGNEQFF.

The sample holds many counts of this clonotype. The rearrangement links TRBV9 to TRBJ1-2; no clear D. The germline CDR1 and CDR2 sequences are SGDLS and YYNGEE. V was cut by 3 bases and J by 8 bases, with 26 bases left in between. This CDR3 region has 17 residues. The CDR3 DNA follows: TGTGCCAGCAGCGCCACCTTCTTCGGGAGTGGGATCGAGGGCTACACCTTC. Amino acid sequence: CASSATFFGSGIEGYTF.

This clonotype was seen ten or more times. The chain uses TRBV5-1 and TRBJ2-7; D is unclear. Trimming took 0 bases from V and 1 from J, leaving 8 bases between them. This CDR3 spans 14 amino acids. Germline V gene lookup returns CDR1 SGHRS and CDR2 YFSETQ. The CDR3 region has the DNA TGCGCCAGCAGCTTGGGTGACGTTTCCTACGAGCAGTACTTC. Translation: CASSLGDVSYEQYF. Full variable domain (rest looked up from reference TRBV5-1 and TRBJ2-7): KAGVTQTPRYLIKTRGQQVTLSCSPISGHRSVSWYQQTPGQGLQFLFEYFSETQRNKGNFPGRFSGRQFSNSRSEMNVSTLELGDSALYLCASSLGDVSYEQYFGPGTRLTVT.

This clonotype appeared many times. This chain joins TRBV10-3 and TRBJ2-2; D could derive from TRBD1 or TRBD2 (5 bases each). Germline-derived CDR1 and CDR2 are ENHRY and SYGVKD. The CDR3 length is 15 residues. Trimming stripped 8 bases from V and 5 bases from J, with 18 bases between. CDR3 nucleotide sequence: TGTGCCATCCGAAACGGTGGGGGTGGTACCGGGGAGCTGTTTTTT. It specifies CAIRNGGGGTGELFF.

On this clonotype: This clone may be a read error of a much larger clone one base away. The chain links TRBV29-1 to TRBJ2-1, with D unresolved. Germline V lookup: CDR1 SQVTM, CDR2 ANQGSEA. The CDR3 runs 11 residues. As DNA, the CDR3 is TGCAGCGTTAAAGATATTGGGCAGCAGTTCTTC. Translated: CSVKDIGQQFF.

This chain connects TRBV7-2 to TRBJ2-1, with D possibly matching TRBD2 (6 bases). The V gene lost 0 bases and the J gene lost 3 bases, with 15 bases spanning the gap. The germline V gene has CDR1 SGHTA and CDR2 FQGNSA. This CDR3 contains 17 residues. CDR3 DNA sequence: TGTGCCAGCAGCTTAGCGCGGAATAGCGGATACTACAATGAGCAGTTCTTC. Amino acids: CASSLARNSGYYNEQFF.

The J gene is TRBJ1-5, the V gene TRBV19; D remains ambiguous. The CDR3 is 13 residues long. V shed 3 bases and J shed 5 bases, with 8 bases lying between them. The germline V gene has CDR1 LNHDA and CDR2 SQIVND (reference sequence). Here the CDR3 DNA reads TGTGCCAGTAGTATTGGCAGTTATCAGCCCCAGCATTTT. Amino acids: CASSIGSYQPQHF.

This clonotype was counted many times. CDR3 coding DNA: TGTGCCAGCAGTTTTGGTAACACAGATACGCAGTATTTT. It is translated as CASSFGNTDTQYF. The V gene is TRBV27, the J gene TRBJ2-3, with D unresolved. This CDR3 has 13 residues. V lost 3 bases and J lost 2, with 6 bases in between. From germline, CDR1 is MNHEY and CDR2 SMNVEV (reference sequence).

At least ten counts were recorded for this clonotype. The rearrangement uses TRBV19 and TRBJ1-6, with D perhaps TRBD1 (6 bases). V was pared by 3 bases and J by 8 bases, with 20 bases between. The CDR3 is made up of 17 amino acids. From germline, CDR1 is LNHDA and CDR2 SQIVND (reference sequence). The CDR3 DNA sequence: TGTGCCAGTAGTATCCCCCCCGGGGGGCTGGAGGATTCACCCCTCCACTTT. This gives the protein CASSIPPGGLEDSPLHF.

This clonotype was found many times. V gene TRBV12-3 or TRBV12-4 combines with J gene TRBJ2-7; possible D gene TRBD1, 6 bases. This CDR3 is 15 amino acids long. V shed 7 bases and J shed 4 bases, with 20 bases lying between them. CDR3 amino acids: CASTGVQGRTYEQYF. The CDR3 bases are TGTGCCAGCACAGGGGTTCAGGGACGGACATACGAGCAGTACTTC.

This clonotype was seen repeatedly, ten times or more. V is TRBV12-3 or TRBV12-4 and J is TRBJ1-1, with 8 bases fitting TRBD1. Trimming removed 7 bases from V and 5 bases from J; junction bases left unmatched: 9. This CDR3 spans 14 amino acids. The CDR3 reads CASTGQGGRTEAFF. The CDR3 nucleotides are TGTGCCAGCACCGGACAGGGAGGGAGGACTGAAGCTTTCTTT.

This clonotype has ten or more counts. The chain couples TRBV5-1 to TRBJ2-7; D is perhaps TRBD1 (5 bases). This CDR3 is 14 amino acids long. Germline lookup yields CDR1 SGHRS and CDR2 YFSETQ. The V end lost 0 bases, the J end lost 0 bases, and 7 bases lay between the germline ends. Here the CDR3 DNA reads TGCGCCAGCAGCTTGGGACAGATCTCCTACGAGCAGTACTTC. As protein: CASSLGQISYEQYF.

In this sample, this clonotype turned up a few times. This chain joins TRBV18 and TRBJ1-5; 8 bases line up with TRBD1. Unmatched junction bases numbered 4, after V lost 3 bases and J lost 6 bases. CDR1 and CDR2 from the germline V gene are KGHSH and LQKENI. The CDR3 runs 14 residues. The CDR3 DNA is TGTGCCAGCTCACCGACAGGGGAGGGTCAGCCCCAGCATTTT. The encoded protein is CASSPTGEGQPQHF.

This clonotype showed up many times. The chain joins TRBV4-1 to TRBJ1-6, with D perhaps matching TRBD1 (5 bases). Germline V gene sequence: CDR1 MGHRA, CDR2 YSYEKL. CDR3 size: 17 residues. V shed 2 bases and J shed 7 bases, with 18 bases lying between them. CDR3 sequence (DNA): TGCGCCAGCAGCCAAAAATTCGGGGGTCAGGAGAATTCACCCCTCCACTTT. Residues: CASSQKFGGQENSPLHF.